Here is one T cell receptor beta chain with its context. Its target antigen remains unknown. No qualities accompany the bases; no much larger clone lies one base away. This entry comes from a study of technical replicates of blood from a handful of donors (dated 2017 in TCRdb). Receptor amplification or capture employed the immunoSEQ multiplex PCR assay. TCRdb mirrors the immuneACCESS table, restricted to in-frame sequences. Some clones are absent from its copies; in checked studies, under half trace to an unresolved V gene, and the reason for the others is unknown. For this sample there are some 80,000 clones; 75% to 85% appear just once. Together, the top ten hold around 3.9% of the sample. From cysteine to phenylalanine, the CDR3 is 15 amino acids long. CDR3 DNA only is kept here, 45 bases in frame from base 1. V is cut by 0 bases and J by 0 bases, and the space between the germline ends is 10 bases. Via the germline V gene, CDR1 is SGHTS and CDR2 YDEGEE.

The chain couples TRBV5-8 to TRBJ2-7; D gene: possibly TRBD1, on 5 matching bases. Material: PBMCs. The receptor was isolated from a human donor in good health. Some clones in this sample may be carry-over from other donors' samples. In nucleotides, the sequence is TGTGCCAGCAGCTTGGAAGCAGGGCCCTCCTACGAGCAGTACTTC. Its product reads: CASSLEAGPSYEQYF.